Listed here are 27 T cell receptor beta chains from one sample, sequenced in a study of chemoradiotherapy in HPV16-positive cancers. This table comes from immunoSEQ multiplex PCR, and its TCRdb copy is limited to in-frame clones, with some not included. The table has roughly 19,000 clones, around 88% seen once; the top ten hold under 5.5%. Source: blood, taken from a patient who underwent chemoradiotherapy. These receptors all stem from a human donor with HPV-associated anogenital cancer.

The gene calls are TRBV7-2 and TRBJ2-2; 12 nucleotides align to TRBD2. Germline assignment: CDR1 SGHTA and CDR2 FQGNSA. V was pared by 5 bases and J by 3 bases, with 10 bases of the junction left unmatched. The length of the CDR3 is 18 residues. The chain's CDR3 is CASSHRTSGGRDTGELFF. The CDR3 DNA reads TGTGCCAGCAGCCACCGTACTAGCGGGGGGCGGGACACCGGGGAGCTGTTTTTT.

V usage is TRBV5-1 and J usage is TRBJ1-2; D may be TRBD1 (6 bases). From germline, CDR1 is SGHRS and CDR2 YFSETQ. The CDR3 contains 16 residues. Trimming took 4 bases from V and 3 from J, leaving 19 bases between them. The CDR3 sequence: CASSREGQGRDYGYTF. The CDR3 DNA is TGCGCCAGCAGCCGCGAAGGGCAGGGGAGGGACTATGGCTACACCTTC. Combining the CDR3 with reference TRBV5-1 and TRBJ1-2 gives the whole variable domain KAGVTQTPRYLIKTRGQQVTLSCSPISGHRSVSWYQQTPGQGLQFLFEYFSETQRNKGNFPGRFSGRQFSNSRSEMNVSTLELGDSALYLCASSREGQGRDYGYTFGSGTRLTVV.

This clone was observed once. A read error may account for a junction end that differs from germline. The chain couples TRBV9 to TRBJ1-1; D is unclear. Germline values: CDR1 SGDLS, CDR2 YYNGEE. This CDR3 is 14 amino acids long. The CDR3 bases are TGTACCAGCAGCACCGACGTGGGGAACACTGAAGCTTTCTTT. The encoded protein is CTSSTDVGNTEAFF.

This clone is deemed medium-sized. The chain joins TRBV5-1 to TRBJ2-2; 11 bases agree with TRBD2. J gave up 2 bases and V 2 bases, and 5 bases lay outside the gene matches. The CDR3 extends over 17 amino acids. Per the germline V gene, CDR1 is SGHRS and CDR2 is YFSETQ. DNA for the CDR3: TGCGCCAGCAGCTTCACCGGGACTAGCGGAAACACCGGGGAGCTGTTTTTT. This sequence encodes CASSFTGTSGNTGELFF.

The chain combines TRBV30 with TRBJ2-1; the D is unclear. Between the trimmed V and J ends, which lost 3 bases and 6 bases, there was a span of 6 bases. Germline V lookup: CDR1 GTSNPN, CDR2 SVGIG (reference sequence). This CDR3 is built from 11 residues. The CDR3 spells CAWSVLNEQFF. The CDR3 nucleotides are TGTGCCTGGAGCGTTCTCAATGAGCAGTTCTTC.

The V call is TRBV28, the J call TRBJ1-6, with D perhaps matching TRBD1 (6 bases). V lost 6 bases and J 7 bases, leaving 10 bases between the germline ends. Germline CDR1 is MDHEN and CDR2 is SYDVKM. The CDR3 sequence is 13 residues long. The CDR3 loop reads CASRQGTNSPLHF. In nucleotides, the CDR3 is TGTGCCAGCAGACAGGGTACAAATTCACCCCTCCACTTT.

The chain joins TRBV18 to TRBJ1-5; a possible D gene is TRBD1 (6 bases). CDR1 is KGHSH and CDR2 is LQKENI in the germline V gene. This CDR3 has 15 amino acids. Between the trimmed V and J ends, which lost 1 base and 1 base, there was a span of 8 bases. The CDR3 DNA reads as TGTGCCAGCTCACCACAGGGGGGCAGCAATCAGCCCCAGCATTTT. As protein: CASSPQGGSNQPQHF.

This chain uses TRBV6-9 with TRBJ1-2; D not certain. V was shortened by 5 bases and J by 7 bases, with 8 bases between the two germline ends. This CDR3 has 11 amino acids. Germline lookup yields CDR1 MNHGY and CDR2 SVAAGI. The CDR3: CASSDQSGYTF. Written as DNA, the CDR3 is TGTGCCAGCAGTGACCAGTCTGGCTACACCTTC.

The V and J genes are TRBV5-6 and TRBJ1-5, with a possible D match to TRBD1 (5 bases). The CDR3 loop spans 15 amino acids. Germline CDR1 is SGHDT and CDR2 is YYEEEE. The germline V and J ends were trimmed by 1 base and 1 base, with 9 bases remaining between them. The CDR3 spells CASSLSGGSNQPQHF. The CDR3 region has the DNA TGTGCCAGCAGCTTGTCGGGGGGAAGCAATCAGCCCCAGCATTTT.

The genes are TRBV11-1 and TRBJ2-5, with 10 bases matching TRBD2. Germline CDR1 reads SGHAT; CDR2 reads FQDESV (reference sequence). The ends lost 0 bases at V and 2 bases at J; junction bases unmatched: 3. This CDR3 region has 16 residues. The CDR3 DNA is TGTGCCAGCAGCTTAGCCAGCGGGAGGGTACAAGAGACCCAGTACTTC. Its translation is CASSLASGRVQETQYF.

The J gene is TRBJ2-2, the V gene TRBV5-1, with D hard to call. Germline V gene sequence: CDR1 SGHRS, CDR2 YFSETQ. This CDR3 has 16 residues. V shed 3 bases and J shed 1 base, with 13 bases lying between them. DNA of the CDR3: TGCGCCAGCAGCTCCCCCTCCCTCCAGAACACCGGGGAGCTGTTTTTT. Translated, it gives CASSSPSLQNTGELFF.

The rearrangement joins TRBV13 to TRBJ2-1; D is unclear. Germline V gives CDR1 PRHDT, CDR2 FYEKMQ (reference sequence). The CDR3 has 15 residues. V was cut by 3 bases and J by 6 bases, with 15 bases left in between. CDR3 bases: TGTGCCAGCAGCTTCGGATCCTTAGTCGGCAATGAGCAGTTCTTC. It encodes CASSFGSLVGNEQFF.

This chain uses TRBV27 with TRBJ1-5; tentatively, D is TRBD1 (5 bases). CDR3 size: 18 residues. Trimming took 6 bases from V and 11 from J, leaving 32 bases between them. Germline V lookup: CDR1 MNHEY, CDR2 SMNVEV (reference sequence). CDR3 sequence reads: CASSRLSVARAGQTAQHF. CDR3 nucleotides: TGTGCCAGCAGCAGACTGAGTGTCGCACGGGCGGGTCAGACAGCCCAGCATTTT.

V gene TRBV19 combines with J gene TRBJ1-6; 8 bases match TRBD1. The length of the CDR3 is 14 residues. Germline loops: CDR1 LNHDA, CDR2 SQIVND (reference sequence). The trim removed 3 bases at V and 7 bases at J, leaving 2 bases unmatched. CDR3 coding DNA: TGTGCCAGTAGTATGAGACAGGGGAATTCACCCCTCCACTTT. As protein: CASSMRQGNSPLHF.

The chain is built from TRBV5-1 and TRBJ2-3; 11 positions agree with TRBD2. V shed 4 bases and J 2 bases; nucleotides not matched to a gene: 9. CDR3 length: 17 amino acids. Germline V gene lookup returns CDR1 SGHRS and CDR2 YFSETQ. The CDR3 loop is CASSTRGTSGLTDTQYF. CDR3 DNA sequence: TGCGCCAGCAGCACCCGCGGGACTAGCGGACTCACAGATACGCAGTATTTT. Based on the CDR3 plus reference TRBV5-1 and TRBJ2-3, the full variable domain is KAGVTQTPRYLIKTRGQQVTLSCSPISGHRSVSWYQQTPGQGLQFLFEYFSETQRNKGNFPGRFSGRQFSNSRSEMNVSTLELGDSALYLCASSTRGTSGLTDTQYFGPGTRLTVL.

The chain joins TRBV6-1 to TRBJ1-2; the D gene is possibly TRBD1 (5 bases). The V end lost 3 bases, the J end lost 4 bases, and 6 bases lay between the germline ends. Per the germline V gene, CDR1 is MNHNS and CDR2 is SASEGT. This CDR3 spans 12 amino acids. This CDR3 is CASSDQGYGYTF. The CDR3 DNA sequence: TGTGCCAGCAGTGATCAGGGCTATGGCTACACCTTC.

CDR3 DNA sequence: TGTGCCTGGAGCGGTAAATACAGTAACTATGGCTACACCTTC. This encodes CAWSGKYSNYGYTF. The chain carries TRBV30 and TRBJ1-2; D is unresolved. Trimming removed 3 bases from V and 1 base from J, with 12 bases in between. Germline CDR1 GTSNPN, CDR2 SVGIG (reference sequence). The CDR3 spans 14 residues. Based on the CDR3 plus reference TRBV30 and TRBJ1-2, the full variable domain is SQTIHQWPATLVQPVGSPLSLECTVEGTSNPNLYWYRQAAGRGLQLLFYSVGIGQISSEVPQNLSASRPQDRQFILSSKKLLLSDSGFYLCAWSGKYSNYGYTFGSGTRLTVV.

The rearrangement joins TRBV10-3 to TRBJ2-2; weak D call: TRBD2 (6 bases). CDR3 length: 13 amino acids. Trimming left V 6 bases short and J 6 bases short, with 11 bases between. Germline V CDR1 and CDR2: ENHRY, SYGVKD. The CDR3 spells CAISGSGAGELFF. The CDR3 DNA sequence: TGTGCCATCAGCGGGAGTGGGGCCGGGGAGCTGTTTTTT.

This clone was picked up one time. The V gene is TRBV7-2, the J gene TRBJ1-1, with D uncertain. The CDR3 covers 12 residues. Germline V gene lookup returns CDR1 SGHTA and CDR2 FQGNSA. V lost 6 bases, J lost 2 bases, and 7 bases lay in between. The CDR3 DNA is TGTGCCAGCAGACGCGATAACACTGAAGCTTTCTTT. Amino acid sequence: CASRRDNTEAFF. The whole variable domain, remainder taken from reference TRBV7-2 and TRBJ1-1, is GAGVSQSPSNKVTEKGKDVELRCDPISGHTALYWYRQSLGQGLEFLIYFQGNSAPDKSGLPSDRFSAERTGGSVSTLTIQRTQQEDSAVYLCASRRDNTEAFFGQGTRLTVV.

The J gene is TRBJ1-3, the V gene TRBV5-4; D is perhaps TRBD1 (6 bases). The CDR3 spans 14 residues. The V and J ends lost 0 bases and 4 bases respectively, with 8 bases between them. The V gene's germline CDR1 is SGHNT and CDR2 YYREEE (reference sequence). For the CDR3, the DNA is TGTGCCAGCAGCTTGGCAGGGGTAGGAAACACCATATATTTT. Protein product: CASSLAGVGNTIYF.

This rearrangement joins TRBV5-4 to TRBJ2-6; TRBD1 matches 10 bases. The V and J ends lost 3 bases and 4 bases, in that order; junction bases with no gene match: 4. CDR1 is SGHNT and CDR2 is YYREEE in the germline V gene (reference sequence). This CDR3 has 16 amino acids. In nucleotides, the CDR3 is TGTGCCAGCAGCTCGGGACAGGGGAGAGGGGCCAACGTCCTGACTTTC. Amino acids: CASSSGQGRGANVLTF.

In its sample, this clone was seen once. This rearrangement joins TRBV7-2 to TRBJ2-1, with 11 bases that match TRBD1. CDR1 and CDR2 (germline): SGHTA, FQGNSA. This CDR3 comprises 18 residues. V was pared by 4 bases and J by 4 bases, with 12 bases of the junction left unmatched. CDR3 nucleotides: TGTGCCAGCAGCTCGGACAGGGGGCCCCCCTCGTTTTACAATGAGCAGTTCTTC. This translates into CASSSDRGPPSFYNEQFF.

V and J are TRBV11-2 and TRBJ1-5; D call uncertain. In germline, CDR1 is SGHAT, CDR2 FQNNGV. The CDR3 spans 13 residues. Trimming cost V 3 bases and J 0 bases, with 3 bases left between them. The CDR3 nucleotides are TGTGCCAGCAGCTTTTCTAGCAATCAGCCCCAGCATTTT. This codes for CASSFSSNQPQHF. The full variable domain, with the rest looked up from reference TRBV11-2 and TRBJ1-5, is EAGVAQSPRYKIIEKRQSVAFWCNPISGHATLYWYQQILGQGPKLLIQFQNNGVVDDSQLPKDRFSAERLKGVDSTLKIQPAKLEDSAVYLCASSFSSNQPQHFGDGTRLSIL.

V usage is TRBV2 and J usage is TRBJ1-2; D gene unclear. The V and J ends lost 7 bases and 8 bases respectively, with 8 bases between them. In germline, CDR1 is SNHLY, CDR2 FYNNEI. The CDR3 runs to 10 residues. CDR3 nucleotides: TGTGCCAGCAATGTCGAGGGCTACACCTTC. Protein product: CASNVEGYTF. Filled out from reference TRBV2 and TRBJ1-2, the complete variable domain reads EPEVTQTPSHQVTQMGQEVILRCVPISNHLYFYWYRQILGQKVEFLVSFYNNEISEKSEIFDDQFSVERPDGSNFTLKIRSTKLEDSAMYFCASNVEGYTFGSGTRLTVV.

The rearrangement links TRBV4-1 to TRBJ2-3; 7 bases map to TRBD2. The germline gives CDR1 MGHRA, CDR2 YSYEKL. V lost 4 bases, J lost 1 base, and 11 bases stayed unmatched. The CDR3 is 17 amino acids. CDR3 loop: CASSRDPLAGGTDTQYF. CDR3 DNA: TGCGCCAGCAGCCGAGATCCTCTGGCGGGGGGCACAGATACGCAGTATTTT.

This CDR3 is CASSFGQGRDTQYF. In DNA, the CDR3 is TGTGCCAGCAGCTTTGGGCAGGGGAGGGATACGCAGTATTTT. The chain joins TRBV11-3 to TRBJ2-3, with D perhaps given as TRBD1 or TRBD2 (6 bases each). This CDR3 spans 14 amino acids. V dropped 3 bases and J dropped 6 bases, with 13 bases sitting between them. Germline V gene sequence: CDR1 SGHNT, CDR2 YENEEA.

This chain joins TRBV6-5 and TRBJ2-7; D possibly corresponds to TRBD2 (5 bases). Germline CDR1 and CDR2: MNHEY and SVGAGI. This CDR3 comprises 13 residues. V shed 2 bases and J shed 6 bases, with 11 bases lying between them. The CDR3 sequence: CASSYGPGFEQYF. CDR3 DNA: TGTGCCAGCAGTTACGGCCCGGGGTTCGAGCAGTACTTC.